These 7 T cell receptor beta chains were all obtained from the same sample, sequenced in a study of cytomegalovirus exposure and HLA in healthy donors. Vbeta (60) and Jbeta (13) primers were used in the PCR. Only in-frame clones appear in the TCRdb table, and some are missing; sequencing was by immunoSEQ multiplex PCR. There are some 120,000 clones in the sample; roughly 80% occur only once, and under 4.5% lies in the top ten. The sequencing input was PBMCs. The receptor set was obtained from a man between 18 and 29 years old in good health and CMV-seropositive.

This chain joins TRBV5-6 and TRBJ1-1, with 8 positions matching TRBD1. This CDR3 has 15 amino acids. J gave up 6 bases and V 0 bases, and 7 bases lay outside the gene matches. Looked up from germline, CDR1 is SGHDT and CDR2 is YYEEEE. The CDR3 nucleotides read TGTGCCAGCAGCTTGGGCACAGGGGGGGTTCCTGAAGCTTTCTTT. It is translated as CASSLGTGGVPEAFF. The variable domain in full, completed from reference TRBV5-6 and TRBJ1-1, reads DAGVTQSPTHLIKTRGQQVTLRCSPKSGHDTVSWYQQALGQGPQFIFQYYEEEERQRGNFPDRFSGHQFPNYSSELNVNALLLGDSALYLCASSLGTGGVPEAFFGQGTRLTVV.

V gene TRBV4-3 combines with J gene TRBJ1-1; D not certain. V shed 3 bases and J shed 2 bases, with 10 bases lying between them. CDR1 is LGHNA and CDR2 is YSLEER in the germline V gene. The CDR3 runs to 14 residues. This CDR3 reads CASSQAGFNTEAFF. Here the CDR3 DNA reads TGCGCCAGCAGCCAGGCCGGGTTTAACACTGAAGCTTTCTTT.

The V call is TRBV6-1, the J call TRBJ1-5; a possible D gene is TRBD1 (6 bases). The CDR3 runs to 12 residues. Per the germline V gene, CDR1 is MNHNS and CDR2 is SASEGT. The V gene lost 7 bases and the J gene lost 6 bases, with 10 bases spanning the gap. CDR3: CASKLGGQPQHF. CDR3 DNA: TGTGCCAGCAAGTTAGGGGGTCAGCCCCAGCATTTT.

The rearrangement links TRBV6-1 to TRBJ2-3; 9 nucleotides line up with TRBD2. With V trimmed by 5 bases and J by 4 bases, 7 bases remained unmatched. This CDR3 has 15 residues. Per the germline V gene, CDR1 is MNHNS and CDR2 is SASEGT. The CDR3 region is CASSTVAGESDTQYF. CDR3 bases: TGTGCCAGCAGTACAGTAGCGGGAGAGTCAGATACGCAGTATTTT.

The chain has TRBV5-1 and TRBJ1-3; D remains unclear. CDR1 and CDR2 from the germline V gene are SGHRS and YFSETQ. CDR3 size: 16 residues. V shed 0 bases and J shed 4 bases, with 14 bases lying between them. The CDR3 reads CASSLAGSFHGNTIYF. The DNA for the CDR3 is TGCGCCAGCAGCTTGGCCGGGTCATTCCACGGAAACACCATATATTTT.

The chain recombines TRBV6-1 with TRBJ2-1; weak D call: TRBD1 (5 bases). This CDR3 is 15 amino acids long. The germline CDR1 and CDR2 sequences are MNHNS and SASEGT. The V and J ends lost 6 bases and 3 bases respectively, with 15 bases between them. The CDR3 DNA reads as TGTGCCAGCAGACTATTAGGGGCTAGCTACAATGAGCAGTTCTTC. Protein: CASRLLGASYNEQFF.

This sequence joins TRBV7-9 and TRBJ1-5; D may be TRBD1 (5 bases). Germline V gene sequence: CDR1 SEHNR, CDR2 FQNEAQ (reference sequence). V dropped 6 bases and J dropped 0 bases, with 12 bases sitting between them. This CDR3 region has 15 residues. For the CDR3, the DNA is TGTGCCAGCAGTCCAGACAGTCATAGCAATCAGCCCCAGCATTTT. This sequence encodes CASSPDSHSNQPQHF.